This T cell receptor beta chain was recorded in a study of cytotoxic CD8 clonotypes in ibrutinib-treated CLL. Method: immunoSEQ multiplex PCR; TCRdb's copy keeps in-frame clones and lacks some. The repertoire holds about 300,000 clones, 67% seen once, with about 6.7% in the top ten. The specimen comprised PBMCs, sampled after 36 months of ibrutinib treatment. This sequence was found in a human donor with chronic lymphocytic leukemia.

For the CDR3, the DNA is TGTGCCAGCAGCCAAACCTTGGGCCCGTACGAGCAGTACTTC. This gives the protein CASSQTLGPYEQYF. V gene TRBV7-2 combines with J gene TRBJ2-7; D is unclear. Germline V gene lookup returns CDR1 SGHTA and CDR2 FQGNSA. V lost 5 bases, J lost 4 bases, and 15 bases lay in between. The CDR3 loop spans 14 amino acids.